The 8 T cell receptor beta chains reported below all come from one sample, sequenced in a study of T cells after yellow fever vaccination. Each CDR3 protein is one row after TCRdb ran MiXCR on the 5' RACE reads. The repertoire consists of about 120,000 distinct CDR3 sequences, with 7.2% occurring once and the leading ten covering around 2.6%. Here the sequenced sample was CD4+ T cells sorted from PBMCs, taken about 49 days after the first yellow fever vaccination. All receptors derive from a man in his late teens or twenties who received the YFV17D yellow fever vaccine.

The sample holds many counts of this clonotype. The rearrangement uses TRBV20-1 and TRBJ2-1; D possibly uses TRBD1 or TRBD2 (6 bases each). The V gene's germline CDR1 is DFQATT and CDR2 SNEGSKA (reference sequence). Trimming stripped 0 bases from V and 6 bases from J, with 15 bases between. This CDR3 contains 15 residues. CDR3 sequence: CSARDPVGGRNEQFF. CDR3 bases: TGCAGTGCTAGAGATCCTGTCGGGGGCCGCAATGAGCAGTTCTTC.

This clonotype was counted many times. The chain couples TRBV5-1 to TRBJ2-7; 8 nucleotides line up with TRBD1. The CDR3 extends over 14 amino acids. Germline V gives CDR1 SGHRS, CDR2 YFSETQ. J gave up 5 bases and V 0 bases, and 4 bases lay outside the gene matches. The CDR3 DNA sequence: TGCGCCAGCAGCTTGGGAGACAGGGGTGACGAGCAGTACGTC. Translating gives CASSLGDRGDEQYV.

Ten or more counts support this clonotype. The chain links TRBV6-5 to TRBJ2-5; 11 bases map to TRBD2. Germline V gene sequence: CDR1 MNHEY, CDR2 SVGAGI. Trimming cost V 6 bases and J 2 bases; bases outside gene matches: 11. The CDR3 sequence is 17 residues long. The CDR3 bases are TGTGCCAGCAGAACCTTTGGACTAGCGGGTTTACAAGAGACCCAGTACTTC. Protein sequence: CASRTFGLAGLQETQYF.

This clonotype was observed a handful of times. Just one base apart from a much larger clone, this may be a read error. The J gene is TRBJ2-5, the V gene TRBV5-6, with TRBD1 matching 7 bases. Looked up from germline, CDR1 is SGHDT and CDR2 is YYEEEE. With V trimmed by 4 bases and J by 1 base, 1 base remained unmatched. The CDR3 is made up of 13 amino acids. Here the CDR3 reads CASSGTVQETQYF. The CDR3 DNA sequence: TGTGCCAGCAGCGGGACAGTCCAAGAGACCCAGTACTTC.

Many counts were recorded for this clonotype. In nucleotides, the CDR3 is TGCAGCGTTGAGGGTCCCGGGGGCTACGAGCAGTACTTC. Protein product: CSVEGPGGYEQYF. The V and J genes are TRBV29-1 and TRBJ2-7; TRBD2 might be the D (6 bases). Trimming stripped 3 bases from V and 3 bases from J, with 12 bases between. Germline assignment: CDR1 SQVTM and CDR2 ANQGSEA. The CDR3 runs 13 residues.

There are many counts of this clonotype. The chain links TRBV2 to TRBJ1-4; D uncertain. Trimming took off 1 base at V and 7 bases at J, with 10 bases between the two ends. Per germline, CDR1 SNHLY and CDR2 FYNNEI. The CDR3 runs 14 residues. The CDR3 loop is CASSEVIGPEKLFF. CDR3 DNA sequence: TGTGCCAGCAGTGAAGTGATAGGGCCTGAAAAACTGTTTTTT.

This clonotype was counted many times. The rearrangement joins TRBV7-9 to TRBJ2-1; D remains unclear. Germline V CDR1 and CDR2: SEHNR, FQNEAQ (reference sequence). With 3 bases removed from V and 9 bases from J, the gap between germline ends came to 3 bases. The CDR3 consists of 10 residues. CDR3 nucleotides: TGTGCCAGCAGCTTCAGTGAGCAGTTCTTC. This gives the protein CASSFSEQFF.

This clonotype has a handful of counts. This chain links TRBV20-1 with TRBJ1-4; D is perhaps TRBD1 (5 bases). The CDR3 contains 14 residues. V was cut by 3 bases and J by 4 bases, with 12 bases left in between. Germline lookup yields CDR1 DFQATT and CDR2 SNEGSKA (reference sequence). The chain's CDR3 is CSASLGGGNEKLFF. In nucleotides, the CDR3 is TGCAGTGCTAGCCTCGGGGGTGGTAATGAAAAACTGTTTTTT.